Reported below is one T cell receptor beta chain. Its specificity is unknown. Time point defined: week 11, during vaccination. Each dose of the vaccine consisted of 300 ug of mutant IDH1 20-mer peptide, with topical imiquimod. The method was immunoSEQ multiplex PCR; TCRdb's version includes in-frame clones alone and lacks a portion of them. The data contain about 36,000 clones, about 80% of them singletons. This record belongs to a study of a mutant IDH1 vaccine in newly diagnosed glioma. Study summary: Vaccinations were initiated 4-6 weeks following radiotherapy alone, or were given together with temozolomide cycles. General study results and limits: The study observed vaccine-induced immune responses in roughly 93% of patients.

The receptor comes from a woman in her twenties or thirties with glioma. Some clones in this sample may be carry-over from other donors' samples. The material was peripheral blood mononuclear cells (PBMCs), obtained from a glioma patient whose treatment included an IDH1 peptide vaccine.

CDR3 in DNA: TGTGCCACCTGGACAGGGGGTGTTCGGCCCCAGCATTTT. It is translated as CATWTGGVRPQHF. The gene calls are TRBV6-1 and TRBJ1-5, with 10 positions matching TRBD1. Per germline, CDR1 MNHNS and CDR2 SASEGT. The CDR3 length is 13 residues. The junction had 9 bases not matched to a gene; V was cut back by 10 bases and J by 9 bases.